This TCR beta chain derives from a study of blood T cells in healthy people across ages. Study-level points and caveats: From one million sequenced T cells, diversity estimates were lower bounds.

Per sample, at least 5.5 micrograms of total RNA were extracted. Primed by a sample-barcoded 5' primer and a J-beta primer mix, a second PCR proceeded for about 7 to 12 cycles. TCRdb called the 5' RACE reads again in MiXCR, with one record for every CDR3 protein. Among roughly 800,000 distinct CDR3 sequences listed, 55% to 75% were seen once. CDR3 length equals 16 residues. Germline V gives CDR1 SEHNR, CDR2 FQNEAQ (reference sequence). The V end was cut by 3 bases, the J end by 2 bases, with 15 bases between. This clonotype was picked up a small number of times. Its antigen is as yet unknown. The receptor comes from a man under 40 in good health. Material: blood. The V call is TRBV7-9, the J call TRBJ2-3; TRBD2 might be the D (6 bases). DNA for the CDR3: TGTGCCAGCAGCTTGTACGGGAGCCCATCCACAGATACGCAGTATTTT. Translating gives CASSLYGSPSTDTQYF.